This T cell receptor beta chain was profiled in a study of cytomegalovirus exposure and HLA in healthy donors. J lost 6 bases, V lost 0 bases, and 6 bases had no gene match. Germline CDR1 LNHNV, CDR2 YYDKDF (reference sequence). The CDR3 is 15 amino acids. PCR used 60 Vbeta primers and 13 Jbeta primers. The method was immunoSEQ multiplex PCR; TCRdb's version includes in-frame clones alone and lacks a portion of them. The sample yields 80,000 to 130,000 clones, around 75% seen once. The sequenced material came from PBMCs. This chain joins TRBV15 and TRBJ1-2; TRBD1 agrees at 8 bases. The receptor comes from a male donor in good health and CMV-seropositive. The CDR3 region has the DNA TGTGCCACCAGCAGAGATCGGAACAGGGGGAATGGCTACACCTTC. Its translation: CATSRDRNRGNGYTF.